This TCR beta chain was sequenced in a study of T cells expressing NK-cell markers. Across the study: Seven donors tested HCMV-seropositive and one tested seronegative among the eight sequenced.

This CDR3 region has 11 residues. Study-wide results and limits: CD8+ T cells in over five donors included dominant NKG2C+ clonotypes at about 1.0-8%.

From its re-call of the 5' RACE reads, TCRdb lists each CDR3 protein once, without DNA. The sample spans about half a million distinct CDR3 sequences; the ten largest clones claim 1.4%. Notes on this clonotype: Its cognate antigen is unknown.

Material: blood T cells: a sorted CD56 or NKG2C T cell subset, CD4+ or CD8+ T cells, or bulk PBMC T cells (not recorded which). This sequence joins TRBV12-3 or TRBV12-4 and TRBJ1-1; as DNA is missing, the TRBD1 call by TCRdb cannot be tested. This receptor was taken from a woman aged 50 to 60 in good health. This CDR3 reads CASSYQGPAFF.